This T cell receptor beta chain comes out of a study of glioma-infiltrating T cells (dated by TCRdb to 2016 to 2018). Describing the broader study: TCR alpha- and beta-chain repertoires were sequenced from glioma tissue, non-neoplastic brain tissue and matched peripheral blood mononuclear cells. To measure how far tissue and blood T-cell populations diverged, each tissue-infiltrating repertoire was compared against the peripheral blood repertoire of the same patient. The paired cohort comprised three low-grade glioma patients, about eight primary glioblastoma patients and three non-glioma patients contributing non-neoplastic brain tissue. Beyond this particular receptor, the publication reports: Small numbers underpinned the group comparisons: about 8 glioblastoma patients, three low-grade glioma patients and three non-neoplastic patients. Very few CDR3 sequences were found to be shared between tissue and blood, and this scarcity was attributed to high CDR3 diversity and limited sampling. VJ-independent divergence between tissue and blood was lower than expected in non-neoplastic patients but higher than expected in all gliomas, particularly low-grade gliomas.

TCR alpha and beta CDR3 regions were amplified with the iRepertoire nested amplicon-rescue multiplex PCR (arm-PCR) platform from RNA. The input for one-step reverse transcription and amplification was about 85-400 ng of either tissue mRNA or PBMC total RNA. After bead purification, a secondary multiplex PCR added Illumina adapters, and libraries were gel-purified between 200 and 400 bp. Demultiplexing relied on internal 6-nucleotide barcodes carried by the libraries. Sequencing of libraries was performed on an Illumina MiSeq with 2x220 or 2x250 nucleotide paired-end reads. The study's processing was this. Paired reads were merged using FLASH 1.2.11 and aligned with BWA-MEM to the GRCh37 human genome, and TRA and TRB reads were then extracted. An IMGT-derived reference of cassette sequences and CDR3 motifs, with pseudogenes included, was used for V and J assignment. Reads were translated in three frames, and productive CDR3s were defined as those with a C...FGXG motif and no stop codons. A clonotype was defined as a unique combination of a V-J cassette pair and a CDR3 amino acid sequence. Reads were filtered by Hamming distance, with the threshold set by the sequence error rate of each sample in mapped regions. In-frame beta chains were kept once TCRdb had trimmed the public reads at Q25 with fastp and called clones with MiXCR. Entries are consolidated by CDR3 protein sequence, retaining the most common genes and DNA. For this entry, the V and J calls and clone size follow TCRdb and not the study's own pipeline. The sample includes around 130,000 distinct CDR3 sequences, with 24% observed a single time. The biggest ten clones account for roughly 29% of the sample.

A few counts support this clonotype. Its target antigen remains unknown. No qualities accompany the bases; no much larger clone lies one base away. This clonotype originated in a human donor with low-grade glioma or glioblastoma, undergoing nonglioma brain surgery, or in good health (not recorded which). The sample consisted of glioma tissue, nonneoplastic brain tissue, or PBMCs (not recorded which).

This receptor has the CDR3 CATSRGDRGNEKLFF. The sequenced DNA is TGTGCCACCAGCAGAGGGGACAGGGGAAATGAAAAACTGTTTTTT. In this chain, TRBV15 is recombined with TRBJ1-4, and 10 junctional nucleotides match TRBD1. According to the germline V gene (reference sequence), CDR1 reads LNHNV and CDR2 reads YYDKDF. The CDR3 starts with the cysteine, ends with the phenylalanine, and has 15 residues. The entry retains the CDR3 DNA only, 45 bases that are in frame from base 1. The germline V and J ends show losses of 1 base and 5 bases respectively, and no gene match explains 1 base of the junction.